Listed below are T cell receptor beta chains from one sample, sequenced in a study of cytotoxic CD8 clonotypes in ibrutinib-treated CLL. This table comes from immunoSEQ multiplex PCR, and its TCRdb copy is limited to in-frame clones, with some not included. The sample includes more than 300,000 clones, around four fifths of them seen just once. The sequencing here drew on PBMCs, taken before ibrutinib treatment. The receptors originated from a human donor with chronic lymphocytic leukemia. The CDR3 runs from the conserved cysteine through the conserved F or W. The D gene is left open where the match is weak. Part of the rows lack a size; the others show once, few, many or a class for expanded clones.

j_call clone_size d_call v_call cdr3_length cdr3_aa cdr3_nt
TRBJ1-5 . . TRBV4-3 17 CASSQDLGRGSNQPQHF TGCGCCAGCAGCCAAGATTTGGGCAGGGGTTCCAATCAGCCCCAGCATTTT
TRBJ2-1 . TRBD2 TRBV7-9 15 CASSLYAGAPNEQFF TGTGCCAGCAGCTTATACGCGGGAGCGCCCAATGAGCAGTTCTTC
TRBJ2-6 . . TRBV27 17 CASSPRQLVSGANVLTF TGTGCCAGCAGTCCCCGACAGCTCGTCTCTGGGGCCAACGTCCTGACTTTC
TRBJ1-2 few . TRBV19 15 CASSTQGTPNYGYTF TGTGCCAGTAGTACCCAGGGGACCCCGAACTATGGCTACACCTTC
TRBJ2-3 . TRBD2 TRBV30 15 CAWIPSGISTDTQYF TGTGCCTGGATCCCTAGCGGGATTTCGACAGATACGCAGTATTTT
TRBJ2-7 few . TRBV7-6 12 CASSLTSYEQYF TGTGCCAGCAGCCTCACTTCCTACGAGCAGTACTTC
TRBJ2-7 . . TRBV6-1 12 CASTDNLYEQYF TGTGCCAGCACGGACAACCTCTACGAGCAGTACTTC
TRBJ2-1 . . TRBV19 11 CASKMSNEQFF TGTGCCAGTAAGATGAGCAATGAGCAGTTCTTC
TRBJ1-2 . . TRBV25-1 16 CASSEYFLQGFYGYTF TGTGCCAGCAGTGAATATTTTCTTCAGGGGTTCTATGGCTACACCTTC
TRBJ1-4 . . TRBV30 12 CAWSVGGEKLFF TGTGCCTGGAGTGTGGGAGGGGAAAAACTGTTTTTT
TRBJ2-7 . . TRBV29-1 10 CSVDTGEQYF TGCAGCGTTGACACTGGCGAGCAGTACTTC
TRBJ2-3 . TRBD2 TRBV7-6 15 CASSSVAGWADTQYF TGTGCCAGCAGCTCAGTAGCGGGATGGGCGGATACGCAGTATTTT
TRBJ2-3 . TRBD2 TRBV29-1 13 CSVVSGGTDTQYF TGCAGCGTCGTTAGCGGGGGCACAGATACGCAGTATTTT
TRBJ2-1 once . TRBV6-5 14 CASRPPGPLYEQFF TGTGCCAGCAGACCTCCGGGACCCCTCTATGAGCAGTTCTTC
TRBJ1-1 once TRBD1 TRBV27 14 CASMTGGRSTEAFF TGTGCCAGCATGACAGGGGGTCGGAGCACTGAAGCTTTCTTT
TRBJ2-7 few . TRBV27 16 CASSLSEAGTYYEQYF TGTGCCAGCAGTTTATCTGAGGCGGGGACATACTACGAGCAGTACTTC
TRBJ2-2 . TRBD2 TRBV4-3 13 CASSPQRGGELFF TGCGCCAGCAGCCCACAGCGGGGCGGGGAGCTGTTTTTT
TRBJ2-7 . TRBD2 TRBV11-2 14 CASGTGTSGYEQYF TGTGCCAGCGGGACCGGGACTAGCGGCTACGAGCAGTACTTC
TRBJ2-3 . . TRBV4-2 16 CASSQMVGGATDTQYF TGTGCCAGCAGCCAGATGGTTGGGGGGGCCACAGATACGCAGTATTTT
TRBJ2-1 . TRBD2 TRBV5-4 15 CASSFRTSGSDEQFF TGTGCCAGCAGCTTTCGGACTAGCGGGAGTGATGAGCAGTTCTTC
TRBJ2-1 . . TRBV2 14 CAGGGGHSYNEQFF TGTGCGGGAGGGGGCGGGCACTCCTACAATGAGCAGTTCTTC
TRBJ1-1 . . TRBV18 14 CASSPGHLRTEAFF TGTGCCAGCTCACCGGGACACTTGCGCACTGAAGCTTTCTTT
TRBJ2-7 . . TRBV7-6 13 CASSLAYRGEQYF TGTGCCAGCAGCTTAGCGTATAGAGGCGAGCAGTACTTC
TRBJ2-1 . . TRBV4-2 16 CASSQNAVSSYNEQFF TGTGCCAGCAGCCAAAACGCGGTGAGCTCCTACAATGAGCAGTTCTTC
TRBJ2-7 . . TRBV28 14 CASSQPLDPYEQYF TGTGCCAGCAGTCAACCCCTCGACCCCTACGAGCAGTACTTC
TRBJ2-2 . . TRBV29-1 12 CSVAGGTGELFF TGCAGCGTGGCGGGTGGTACCGGGGAGCTGTTTTTT
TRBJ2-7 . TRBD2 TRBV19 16 CASRPRLAGGPGEQYF TGTGCCAGTAGGCCCCGACTAGCGGGAGGGCCTGGCGAGCAGTACTTC
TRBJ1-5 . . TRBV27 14 CASSSRDSNQPQHF TGTGCCAGCAGTTCCCGGGACAGCAATCAGCCCCAGCATTTT
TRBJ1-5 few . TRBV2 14 CASNKEWANQPQHF TGTGCCAGCAACAAGGAATGGGCGAATCAGCCCCAGCATTTT
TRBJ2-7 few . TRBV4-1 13 CASSQGGRYEQYF TGCGCCAGCAGCCAAGGGGGCAGGTACGAGCAGTACTTC
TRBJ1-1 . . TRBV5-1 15 CASSLSTASNTEAFF TGCGCCAGCAGCTTGTCGACGGCATCGAACACTGAAGCTTTCTTT
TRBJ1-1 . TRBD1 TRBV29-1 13 CSVRPTGDTEAFF TGCAGCGTCCGTCCGACAGGGGACACTGAAGCTTTCTTT
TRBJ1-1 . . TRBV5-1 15 CASSQSRVSGTEAFF TGCGCCAGCAGCCAAAGCCGGGTCTCAGGAACTGAAGCTTTCTTT
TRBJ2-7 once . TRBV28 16 CASSLRWDTSSYEQYF TGTGCCAGCAGTTTGCGGTGGGACACCAGCTCCTACGAGCAGTACTTC
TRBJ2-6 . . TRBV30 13 CAWTFSGANVLTF TGTGCCTGGACCTTCTCTGGGGCCAACGTCCTGACTTTC
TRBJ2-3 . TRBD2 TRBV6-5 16 CASSYRAGISTDTQYF TGTGCCAGCAGTTATCGAGCGGGGATTAGCACAGATACGCAGTATTTT
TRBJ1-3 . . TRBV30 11 CAWSVGNTIYF TGTGCCTGGAGCGTCGGAAACACCATATATTTT
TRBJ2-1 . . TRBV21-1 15 CASRKTSGDYNEQFF TGTGCCAGCAGAAAAACTAGCGGAGATTACAATGAGCAGTTCTTC
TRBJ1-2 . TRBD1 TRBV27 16 CASSPGTNRGYYGYTF TGTGCCAGCAGTCCCGGAACCAACAGGGGATACTATGGCTACACCTTC
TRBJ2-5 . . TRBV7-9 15 CASSLRFAGSETQYF TGTGCCAGCAGCTTACGGTTCGCAGGGTCAGAGACCCAGTACTTC
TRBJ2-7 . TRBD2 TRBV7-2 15 CASSLGASGIYEQYF TGTGCCAGCAGCTTAGGGGCTAGCGGGATATACGAGCAGTACTTC